This T cell receptor (beta chain) stems from a study of blood T cell repertoires in COVID-19. On the study more broadly: Samples of COVID-19 (acute and convalescent) were obtained from the United States, Italy and Spain. T cells, B-cell-depleted T cells, or PBMCs supplied cDNA or gDNA.

CDR1 is SGHTA and CDR2 is FQGNSA in the germline V gene. The CDR3 length is 15 residues. V was clipped by 4 bases and J by 1 base, with 13 bases between them. Per the study methods: Cell counts per sample came from amplifying reference gene primers. Measured with immunoSEQ multiplex PCR; TCRdb has only the in-frame clones, and not every one. V and J calls and clone size are those listed in that table; D and trimming were worked out from the DNA. The sample shows hundreds of thousands of clones, around 88% of them seen only once. This chain links TRBV7-2 with TRBJ1-1; D perhaps matches TRBD1 (6 bases). The sample consisted of peripheral blood. This sequence was found in a man older than 75 with acute or convalescent COVID-19. Written as DNA, the CDR3 is TGTGCCAGCAGCTCGTCCGGGACACCGAACACTGAAGCTTTCTTT. It yields the protein CASSSSGTPNTEAFF.